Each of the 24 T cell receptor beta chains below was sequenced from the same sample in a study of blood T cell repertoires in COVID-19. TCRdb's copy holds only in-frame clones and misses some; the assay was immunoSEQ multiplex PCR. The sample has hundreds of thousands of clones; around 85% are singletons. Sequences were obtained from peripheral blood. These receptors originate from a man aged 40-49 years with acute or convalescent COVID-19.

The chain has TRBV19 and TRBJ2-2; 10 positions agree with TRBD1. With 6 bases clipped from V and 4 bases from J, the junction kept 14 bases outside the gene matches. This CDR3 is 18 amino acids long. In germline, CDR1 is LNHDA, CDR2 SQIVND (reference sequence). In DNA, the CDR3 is TGTGCCAGTAGAAAGGACAGGGGGATCGAAGAACTCACCGGGGAGCTGTTTTTT. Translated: CASRKDRGIEELTGELFF. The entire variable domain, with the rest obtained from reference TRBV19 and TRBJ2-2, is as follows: DGGITQSPKYLFRKEGQNVTLSCEQNLNHDAMYWYRQDPGQGLRLIYYSQIVNDFQKGDIAEGYSVSREKKESFPLTVTSAQKNPTAFYLCASRKDRGIEELTGELFFGEGSRLTVL.

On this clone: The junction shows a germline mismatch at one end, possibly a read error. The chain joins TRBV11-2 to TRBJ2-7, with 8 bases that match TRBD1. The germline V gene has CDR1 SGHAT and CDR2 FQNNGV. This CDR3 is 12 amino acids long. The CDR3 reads CASSWGTGQGTF. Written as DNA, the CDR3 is TGTGCCAGCAGCTGGGGCACAGGACAGGGCACCTTC.

The CDR3 DNA follows: TGTGCCAGCAGCCGGACAGCTTTACAAGAGACCCAGTACTTC. Its protein product is CASSRTALQETQYF. The genes are TRBV11-2 and TRBJ2-5; TRBD1 is a possible D gene (6 bases). V dropped 5 bases and J dropped 2 bases, with 12 bases sitting between them. The germline CDR1 and CDR2 sequences are SGHAT and FQNNGV. CDR3 length: 14 residues.

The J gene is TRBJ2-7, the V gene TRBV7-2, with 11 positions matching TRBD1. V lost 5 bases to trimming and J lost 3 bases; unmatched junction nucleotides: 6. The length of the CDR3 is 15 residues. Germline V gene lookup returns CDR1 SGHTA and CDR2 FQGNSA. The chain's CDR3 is CASSVGTGGGYEQYF. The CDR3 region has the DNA TGTGCCAGCAGCGTAGGGACAGGGGGTGGCTACGAGCAGTACTTC.

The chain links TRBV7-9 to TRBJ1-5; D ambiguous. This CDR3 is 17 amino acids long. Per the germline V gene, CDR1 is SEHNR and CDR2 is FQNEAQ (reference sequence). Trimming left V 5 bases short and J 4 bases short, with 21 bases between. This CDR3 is CASSVGRGTGGNQPQHF. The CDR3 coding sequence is TGTGCCAGCAGCGTAGGTCGGGGAACGGGTGGAAATCAGCCCCAGCATTTT.

DNA of the CDR3: TGTGCCAGCAGCGTATGGCCCGGGACTAGCGGGGGGGCCAGGGATGAGCAGTTCTTC. This gives the protein CASSVWPGTSGGARDEQFF. J is TRBJ2-1 and V is TRBV7-9, with 16 bases matching TRBD2. This CDR3 spans 19 amino acids. Per germline, CDR1 SEHNR and CDR2 FQNEAQ (reference sequence). The J segment lost 8 bases and the V segment lost 5 bases, leaving 15 bases of the junction unmatched.

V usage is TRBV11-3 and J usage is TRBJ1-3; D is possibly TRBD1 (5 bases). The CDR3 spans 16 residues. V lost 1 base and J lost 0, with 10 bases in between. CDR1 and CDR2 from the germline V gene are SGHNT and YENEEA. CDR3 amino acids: CASSLGGASSGNTIYF. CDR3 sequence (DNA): TGTGCCAGCAGCTTAGGTGGGGCCAGCTCTGGAAACACCATATATTTT.

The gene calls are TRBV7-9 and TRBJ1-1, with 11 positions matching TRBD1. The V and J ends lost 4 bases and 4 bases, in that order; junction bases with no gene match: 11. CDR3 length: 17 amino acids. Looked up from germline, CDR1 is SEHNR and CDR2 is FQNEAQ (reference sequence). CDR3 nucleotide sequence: TGTGCCAGCAGCTCTTGGACAGGGGGCTTCGGGAGCACTGAAGCTTTCTTT. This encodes CASSSWTGGFGSTEAFF.

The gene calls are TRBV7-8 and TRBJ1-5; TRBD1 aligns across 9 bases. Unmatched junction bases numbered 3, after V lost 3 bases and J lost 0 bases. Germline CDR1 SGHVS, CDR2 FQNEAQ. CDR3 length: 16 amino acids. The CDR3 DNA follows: TGTGCCAGCAGCTTCGGGGACAGGGCTAGCAATCAGCCCCAGCATTTT. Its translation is CASSFGDRASNQPQHF.

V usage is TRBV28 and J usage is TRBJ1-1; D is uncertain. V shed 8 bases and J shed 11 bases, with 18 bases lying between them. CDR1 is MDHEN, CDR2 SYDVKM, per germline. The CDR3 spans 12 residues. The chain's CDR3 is CASFGWPATAFF. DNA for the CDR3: TGTGCCAGCTTTGGTTGGCCCGCCACGGCTTTCTTT.

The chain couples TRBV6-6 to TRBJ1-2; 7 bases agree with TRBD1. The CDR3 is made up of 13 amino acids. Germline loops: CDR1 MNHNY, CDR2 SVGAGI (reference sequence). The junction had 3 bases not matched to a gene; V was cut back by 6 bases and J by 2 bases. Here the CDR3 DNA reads TGTGCCAGCAGCCTACAGGGGAACTATGGCTACACCTTC. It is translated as CASSLQGNYGYTF.

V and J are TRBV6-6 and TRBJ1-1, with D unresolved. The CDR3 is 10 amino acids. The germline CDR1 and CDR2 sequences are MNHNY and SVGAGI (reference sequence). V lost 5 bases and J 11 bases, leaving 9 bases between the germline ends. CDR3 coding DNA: TGTGCCAGCAGTCCCACGGAGGCTTTCTTT. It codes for CASSPTEAFF.

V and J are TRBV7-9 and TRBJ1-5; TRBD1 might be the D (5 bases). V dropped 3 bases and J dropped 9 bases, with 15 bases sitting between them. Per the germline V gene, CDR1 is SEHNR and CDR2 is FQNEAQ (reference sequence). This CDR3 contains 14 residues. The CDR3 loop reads CASSFFASQGPQHF. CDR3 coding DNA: TGTGCCAGCAGCTTCTTCGCGAGTCAGGGGCCCCAGCATTTT.

CDR3 loop: CASTGGGRDNEQFF. CDR3 DNA sequence: TGCGCCAGCACCGGTGGGGGCAGAGACAATGAGCAGTTCTTC. The chain has TRBV5-1 and TRBJ2-1; perhaps TRBD1 as D (6 bases). Germline values: CDR1 SGHRS, CDR2 YFSETQ. The V end lost 6 bases, the J end lost 5 bases, and 15 bases lay between the germline ends. The CDR3 contains 14 residues.

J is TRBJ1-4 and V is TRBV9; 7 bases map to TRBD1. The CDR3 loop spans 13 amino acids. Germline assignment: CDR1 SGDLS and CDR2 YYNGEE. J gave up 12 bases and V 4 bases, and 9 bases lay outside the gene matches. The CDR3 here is CASSPGQAAELFF. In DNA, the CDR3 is TGTGCCAGCAGCCCAGGACAGGCGGCGGAACTGTTTTTT.

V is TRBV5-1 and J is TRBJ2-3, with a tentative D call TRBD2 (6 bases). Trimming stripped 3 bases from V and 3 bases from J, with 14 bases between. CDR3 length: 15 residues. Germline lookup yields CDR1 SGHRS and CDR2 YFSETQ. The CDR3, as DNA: TGCGCCAGCAGCTCGGAGGGTCCCAGGACAGATACGCAGTATTTT. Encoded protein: CASSSEGPRTDTQYF.

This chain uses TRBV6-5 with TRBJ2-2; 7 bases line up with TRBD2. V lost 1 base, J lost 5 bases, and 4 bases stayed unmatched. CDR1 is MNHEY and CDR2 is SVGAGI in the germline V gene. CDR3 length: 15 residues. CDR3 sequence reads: CASSYFGGLTGELFF. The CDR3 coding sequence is TGTGCCAGCAGTTACTTCGGGGGGTTAACCGGGGAGCTGTTTTTT.

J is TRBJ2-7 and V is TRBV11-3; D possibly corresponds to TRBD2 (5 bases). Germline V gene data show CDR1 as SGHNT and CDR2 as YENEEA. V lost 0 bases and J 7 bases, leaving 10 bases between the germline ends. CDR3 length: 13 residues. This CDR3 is CASSLDGEREQYF. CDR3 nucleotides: TGTGCCAGCAGCTTAGATGGGGAGAGGGAGCAGTACTTC.

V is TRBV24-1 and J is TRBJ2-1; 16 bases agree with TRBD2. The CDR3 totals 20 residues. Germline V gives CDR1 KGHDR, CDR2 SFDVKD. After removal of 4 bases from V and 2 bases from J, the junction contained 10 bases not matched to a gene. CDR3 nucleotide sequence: TGTGCCACCAGTGACCCTCCGGGACTAGCGGGAGGGTCAACCTACAATGAGCAGTTCTTC. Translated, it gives CATSDPPGLAGGSTYNEQFF.

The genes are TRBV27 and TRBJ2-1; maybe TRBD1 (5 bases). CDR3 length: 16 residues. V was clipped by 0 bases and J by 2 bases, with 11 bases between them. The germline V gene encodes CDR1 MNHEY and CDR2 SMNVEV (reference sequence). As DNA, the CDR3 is TGTGCCAGCAGTTTATCGGCAGGGTCTACCTACAATGAGCAGTTCTTC. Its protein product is CASSLSAGSTYNEQFF.

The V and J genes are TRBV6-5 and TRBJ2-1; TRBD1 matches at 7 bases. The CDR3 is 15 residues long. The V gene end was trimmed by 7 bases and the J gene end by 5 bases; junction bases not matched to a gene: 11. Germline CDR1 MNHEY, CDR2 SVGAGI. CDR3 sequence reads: CASKATGLGDNEQFF. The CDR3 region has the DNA TGTGCCAGCAAAGCGACAGGGTTGGGGGACAATGAGCAGTTCTTC.

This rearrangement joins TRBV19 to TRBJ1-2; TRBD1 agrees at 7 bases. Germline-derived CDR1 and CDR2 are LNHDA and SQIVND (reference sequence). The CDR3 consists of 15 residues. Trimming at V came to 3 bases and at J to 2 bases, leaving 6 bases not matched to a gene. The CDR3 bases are TGTGCCAGTAGTATTACCCACAGGGGCAACTATGGCTACACCTTC. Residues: CASSITHRGNYGYTF.

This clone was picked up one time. CDR3 DNA: TGTGCCAGCAGATGGACAGGGGGCAGGAGTAATTCACCCCTCCACTTT. This gives the protein CASRWTGGRSNSPLHF. This rearrangement joins TRBV6-6 to TRBJ1-6, with 11 bases that match TRBD1. V lost 6 bases and J lost 6; bases outside the gene matches: 7. Germline V CDR1 and CDR2: MNHNY, SVGAGI (reference sequence). The length of the CDR3 is 16 residues.

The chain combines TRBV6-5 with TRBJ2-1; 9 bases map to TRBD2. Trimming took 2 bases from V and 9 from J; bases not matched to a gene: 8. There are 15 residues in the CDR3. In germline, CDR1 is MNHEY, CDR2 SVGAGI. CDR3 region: CASSYMAGGPSEQFF. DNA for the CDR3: TGTGCCAGCAGTTACATGGCGGGGGGGCCGAGTGAGCAGTTCTTC.